This TCR beta chain originates from a study of shared clonotypes between healthy human individuals (TCRdb year 2020). Some background on the complete study: The cohort included three men and a couple of women between 18 and 49 years of age. To increase sequencing depth and limit assay-specific biases, different laboratories used diverse techniques to prepare libraries and sequence TCR repertoires. Per donor, three plates each were used for CD4 naive and CD4 memory, two for CD8 naive, and one for CD8 memory. To estimate repertoire size and how much clonotypes are shared between individuals, the study performed deep sequencing of blood TCR repertoires from about five healthy adults. Each donor's leukapheresis produced roughly between roughly 0.85 and 10 billion PBMCs.

Broader findings and caveats from the paper: Compared with non-shared clonotypes, the clonotypes found in all four sorted-subset donors had higher generation probabilities. When a few donors were compared, the shared fraction of clonotypes was around 4.6% for naive CD4, about 4% for naive CD8, 2% to 2.5% for memory CD4, and about 0.36% for memory CD8. Naive subsets generally had larger estimated clonotype richness than memory subsets. Pairwise subsampling led to the expectation that sequencing depth would affect the degree of clonotype sharing among donors. The small number of donors limited the genetic and exposure-history diversity represented. Sampling was limited to blood, and TCR repertoires in tissue likely differ from TCR repertoires in blood. Rarefaction of sorted-subset datasets indicated incomplete sequencing despite the large sequencing depth.

On this clone itself: This receptor's antigen is unknown. Base qualities are not recorded, but no much larger clone differs from it by a single base.

The donors were healthy, HIV-negative adults with no recently reported acute infections or vaccinations. Every donor was a Caucasian adult residing in Nashville, Tennessee, USA. CD4+ T cells were enriched through magnetic negative selection, after which naive cells were positively selected on CD45RA and the remaining negative fraction served as the memory subset. Blood was collected by leukapheresis, and PBMCs were isolated by Ficoll-Histopaque density gradient centrifugation and then cryopreserved in liquid nitrogen vapor phase. Analytical flow cytometry was used to check the purity and quantity of every magnetically sorted T cell population. Genomic DNA was isolated from every sorted fraction and measured by UV absorbance on a Nanodrop 2000c. From the germline V gene (reference sequence), CDR1 is MNHNY and CDR2 is SVGAGI. Inclusive of the bounding cysteine and phenylalanine, the CDR3 is 15 residues long. The kept DNA is CDR3 alone, 45 bases in frame from the first base. The junction shows trimming of 0 bases on V and 0 bases on J, plus 8 bases between the germline ends.

Using the deep immunoSEQ assay, multiplex PCR amplified TCR CDR3 regions from genomic DNA. Extracted genomic DNA from each cell subset was spread evenly across all wells of several immunoSEQ 96-well plates, with each plate serving as a replicate. For sorted subsets, 200 to 250 ng of genomic DNA, equivalent to about 30,000 T cell genomes, went into each replicate PCR. Purified libraries were quantified with a Qubit 3.0 fluorometer, sized on a Bioanalyzer 2100, and re-quantified with the KAPA Library Quantification kit. A separate single-read 150-cycle Illumina NextSeq 550 flow cell was used to sequence each immunoSEQ 96-well plate. The source study handled its data this way. Because only junctional sequences without quality scores were contained in the immunoSEQ output, filtering matching that applied to full-length reads could not be performed. Sequences were annotated with PyIR, a Python wrapper for IgBLAST v1.9, using IMGT germline references to assign V/J genes and CDR3. Any read was removed if the V/J assignment was weak (E-value above 1e-6), the CDR3 was missing, or the read contained stop codons, out-of-frame junctions, or ambiguous translated residues. V3J clonotypes were defined as sequences sharing an identical inferred V gene, J gene, and CDR3 amino acid sequence. To compute the percentage overlap between repertoires, the number of shared unique clonotypes was divided by the size of the smaller repertoire. Richness of each repertoire was evaluated using RTK rarefaction, the Chao1 estimator, and Recon v2.1 estimates of unobserved clonotypes. For all TCRbeta clonotypes obtained by the gDNA method from a few donors, generation probabilities were computed with OLGA. What TCRdb holds here is the immuneACCESS table cut down to in-frame rearrangements. Part of the clones is not present; checked against another copy, under half of the missing clones reflect an unresolved V gene, and the others are unexplained. For V, J and clone size, that table is used; D and trimming come from the DNA. This sample lists hundreds of thousands of clones; around two thirds were detected once. The ten largest clones take up approximately 1.6% of the sample.

The sequence derives from a woman aged 25 to 39 in good health. Material: memory CD4+ T cells sorted from blood. The cell subset or site label for this specimen denotes: CD45RA-negative fraction. The V gene is TRBV6-6 and the J gene is TRBJ1-1; confidence is insufficient to name the D gene. The CDR3: CASSYSRDLNTEAFF. In nucleotide form, the sequence is TGTGCCAGCAGTTACTCGCGGGATTTGAACACTGAAGCTTTCTTT.